A single sample gave rise to the 18 T cell receptor beta chains below, sequenced in a study of OX40 agonist ivuxolimab in advanced cancers. TCRdb keeps only in-frame clones here, not all; method: immunoSEQ multiplex PCR. The sample carries about 66,000 clones, about 90% recorded once. Sequences were derived from CD4+ or CD8+ T cells sorted from blood, sampled in a trial of the OX40 agonist ivuxolimab. All receptors come from an adult with an advanced solid tumor such as melanoma, head and neck, liver or kidney cancer.

This chain connects TRBV14 to TRBJ2-3; either TRBD1 or TRBD2 may supply D (6 bases each). This CDR3 region has 16 residues. V lost 1 base and J lost 4, with 15 bases in between. The germline V gene has CDR1 SGHDN and CDR2 FVKESK. CDR3 residues: CASSQVGGLGADTQYF. The CDR3 DNA sequence: TGTGCCAGCAGCCAAGTGGGGGGCCTGGGGGCAGATACGCAGTATTTT.

In nucleotides, the CDR3 is TGTGCCAGCAGTGAGGCCGGGACAGGGGCCTACAATGAGCAGTTCTTC. This translates into CASSEAGTGAYNEQFF. This chain joins TRBV6-1 and TRBJ2-1, with 10 bases fitting TRBD1. Unmatched junction bases numbered 4, after V lost 3 bases and J lost 2 bases. This CDR3 comprises 16 residues. The germline CDR1 and CDR2 sequences are MNHNS and SASEGT.

This clone was observed a handful of times. The J gene is TRBJ2-7, the V gene TRBV2; perhaps TRBD2 as D (5 bases). V lost 6 bases and J lost 2, with 11 bases in between. The CDR3 extends over 13 amino acids. Germline CDR1 and CDR2: SNHLY and FYNNEI. The CDR3 sequence is CASSRTPTYEQYF. CDR3 bases: TGTGCCAGCAGCAGGACTCCCACCTACGAGCAGTACTTC.

The chain is built from TRBV2 and TRBJ2-7; D possibly corresponds to TRBD1 (6 bases). V was trimmed by 5 bases and J by 3 bases, leaving 8 bases between them. Germline CDR1 SNHLY, CDR2 FYNNEI. This CDR3 spans 12 amino acids. CDR3 sequence reads: CASSLQGYEQYF. The CDR3 bases are TGTGCCAGCAGTTTACAGGGCTACGAGCAGTACTTC.

A note on this clone: Compared with germline, one end of the junction differs, possibly owing to a read error. The rearrangement uses TRBV18 and TRBJ2-3; D might be TRBD1 (6 bases). The CDR3 covers 14 residues. Germline CDR1 KGHSH, CDR2 LQKENI. This CDR3 is CVSSPQGTTDTQYF. CDR3 bases: TGTGTCAGCTCACCCCAGGGGACCACAGATACGCAGTATTTT.

This chain links TRBV7-3 with TRBJ2-2; 7 bases match TRBD2. CDR1 SGHTA and CDR2 FQGTGA come from the germline V gene. This CDR3 comprises 14 residues. J gave up 9 bases and V 2 bases, and 6 bases lay outside the gene matches. CDR3 sequence: CASSLASGTRELFF. Written as DNA, the CDR3 is TGTGCCAGCAGCTTAGCTAGCGGAACACGGGAGCTGTTTTTT.

This clone was recorded once. V gene TRBV2 combines with J gene TRBJ1-1; 7 bases fit TRBD1. The CDR3 has 14 amino acids. Germline V gives CDR1 SNHLY, CDR2 FYNNEI. The CDR3 protein is CVSQGRGLNTEAFF. The CDR3 coding sequence is TGTGTTTCACAGGGGCGGGGCTTGAACACTGAAGCTTTCTTT.

On this clone: The junction differs from germline at one of its ends, possibly a read error. The chain combines TRBV18 with TRBJ2-1; 8 bases are a match to TRBD2. This CDR3 is 13 amino acids long. Germline V CDR1 and CDR2: KGHSH, LQKENI. The CDR3: CACSGGVYNEQFF. In nucleotides, the CDR3 is TGTGCCTGCTCGGGGGGGGTCTACAATGAGCAGTTCTTC.

The chain carries TRBV14 and TRBJ1-6; tentative D call: TRBD1 (6 bases). Trimming stripped 4 bases from V and 7 bases from J, with 14 bases between. This CDR3 comprises 15 residues. From germline, CDR1 is SGHDN and CDR2 FVKESK. CDR3 DNA sequence: TGTGCCAGCAGCCGTTGGGGGGCCGAAAATTCACCCCTCCACTTT. This codes for CASSRWGAENSPLHF.

The chain employs TRBV18 and TRBJ1-1; 7 bases match TRBD1. The germline V gene encodes CDR1 KGHSH and CDR2 LQKENI. The length of the CDR3 is 15 residues. V lost 7 bases to trimming and J lost 0 bases; unmatched junction nucleotides: 8. CDR3 in DNA: TGTGCCAGCTTCCGGGACAGACTCATGAACACTGAAGCTTTCTTT. Its protein product is CASFRDRLMNTEAFF.

This clone was found a few times. The chain is built from TRBV5-1 and TRBJ1-5; 9 bases match TRBD1. In germline, CDR1 is SGHRS, CDR2 YFSETQ. The CDR3 covers 15 residues. The J segment lost 6 bases and the V segment lost 3 bases, leaving 7 bases of the junction unmatched. Written as DNA, the CDR3 is TGCGCCAGCAGCTGGGGGGGACAGGGAGGTCAGCCCCAGCATTTT. This translates into CASSWGGQGGQPQHF.

The V and J genes are TRBV7-9 and TRBJ2-5; 14 bases line up with TRBD2. Germline values: CDR1 SEHNR, CDR2 FQNEAQ (reference sequence). The CDR3 length is 17 residues. With 1 base clipped from V and 5 bases from J, the junction kept 6 bases outside the gene matches. CDR3 coding DNA: TGTGCCAGCAGCTTAGTGACTAGCGGGGGGGCCGTGGAGACCCAGTACTTC. Translating it yields CASSLVTSGGAVETQYF.

This clone has a handful of counts. The V and J genes are TRBV28 and TRBJ1-2; perhaps TRBD1 as D (6 bases). The CDR3 is made up of 14 amino acids. CDR1 is MDHEN and CDR2 is SYDVKM in the germline V gene. V was trimmed by 2 bases and J by 7 bases, leaving 14 bases between them. The CDR3 here is CASSLTAGAGGYTF. The CDR3 DNA is TGTGCCAGCAGTTTAACGGCAGGGGCAGGTGGCTACACCTTC.

The chain links TRBV7-9 to TRBJ2-7; D may be TRBD1 (5 bases). There are 15 residues in the CDR3. Trimming took 5 bases from V and 3 from J, leaving 17 bases between them. Germline values: CDR1 SEHNR, CDR2 FQNEAQ (reference sequence). The DNA for the CDR3 is TGTGCCAGCAGCGCATACAGGACGCTAGACTACGAGCAGTACTTC. It translates to CASSAYRTLDYEQYF.

The sample holds a few counts of this clone. This sequence joins TRBV7-2 and TRBJ1-1; D not resolved. The germline V and J ends were trimmed by 0 bases and 2 bases, with 4 bases remaining between them. This CDR3 comprises 13 residues. The germline CDR1 and CDR2 sequences are SGHTA and FQGNSA. The DNA for the CDR3 is TGTGCCAGCAGCTTAGCGCCTAACACTGAAGCTTTCTTT. It specifies CASSLAPNTEAFF.

This chain links TRBV14 with TRBJ2-7; 8 bases map to TRBD1. CDR1 SGHDN and CDR2 FVKESK come from the germline V gene. The CDR3 has 13 residues. V gave up 8 bases and J gave up 1 base; unmatched junction bases: 4. CDR3 protein: CASGQGSSYEQYF. In DNA, the CDR3 is TGTGCCAGCGGACAGGGTTCTTCCTACGAGCAGTACTTC.

V usage is TRBV11-2 and J usage is TRBJ1-4; possibly TRBD1 for D (5 bases). Between the trimmed V and J ends, which lost 5 bases and 14 bases, there was a span of 18 bases. Germline V gene sequence: CDR1 SGHAT, CDR2 FQNNGV. This CDR3 comprises 13 residues. CDR3 sequence (DNA): TGTGCCAGCAGCCTCGGTGAAGGACAATTTCTGTTTTTT. It specifies CASSLGEGQFLFF.

This clone was picked up one time. The chain employs TRBV18 and TRBJ2-2; tentatively, D is TRBD2 (5 bases). Between the trimmed V and J ends, which lost 5 bases and 0 bases, there was a span of 13 bases. The germline gives CDR1 KGHSH, CDR2 LQKENI. CDR3 length: 16 amino acids. The chain's CDR3 is CASSAGLIANTGELFF. The DNA for the CDR3 is TGTGCCAGCTCAGCCGGACTGATCGCGAACACCGGGGAGCTGTTTTTT.